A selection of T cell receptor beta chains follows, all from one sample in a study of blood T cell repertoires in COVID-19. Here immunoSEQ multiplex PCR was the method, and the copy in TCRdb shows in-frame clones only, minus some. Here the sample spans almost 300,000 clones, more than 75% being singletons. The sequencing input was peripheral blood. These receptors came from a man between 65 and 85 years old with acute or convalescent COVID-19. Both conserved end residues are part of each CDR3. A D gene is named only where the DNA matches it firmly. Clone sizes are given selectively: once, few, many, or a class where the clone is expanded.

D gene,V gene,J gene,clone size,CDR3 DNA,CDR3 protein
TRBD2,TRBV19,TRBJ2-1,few,TGTGCCAGTAGTATGAGCGGGAGAAGCTCCTACAATGAGCAGTTCTTC,CASSMSGRSSYNEQFF
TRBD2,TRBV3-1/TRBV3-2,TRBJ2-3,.,TGTGCCAGCAGGGATTCTCCGGGACTAGCGGGGGGGCAACCCACAGATACGCAGTATTTT,CASRDSPGLAGGQPTDTQYF
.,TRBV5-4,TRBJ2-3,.,TGTGCCAGCAGCTCCAGGGTGGTTGGAGATACGCAGTATTTT,CASSSRVVGDTQYF
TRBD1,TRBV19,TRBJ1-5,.,TGTGCCAGTAGTACCGATCACAGGGGTGAGGGGGAAAATCAGCCCCAGCATTTT,CASSTDHRGEGENQPQHF
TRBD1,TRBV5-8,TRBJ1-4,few,TGTGCCAGCAGCACGATACAGGGGGCCCCTGAAAAACTGTTTTTT,CASSTIQGAPEKLFF
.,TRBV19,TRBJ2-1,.,TGTGCCAGTACCCGAAATCCAAGAGGCTCCTACAATGAGCAGTTCTTC,CASTRNPRGSYNEQFF
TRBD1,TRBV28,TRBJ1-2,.,TGTGCCAGCAGTTCCCCCGACAGGGTTGGCTATGGCTACACCTTC,CASSSPDRVGYGYTF
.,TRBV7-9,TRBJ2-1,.,TGTGCCAGCAGCCTGACTAGTGATGATGAGTTCTTC,CASSLTSDDEFF
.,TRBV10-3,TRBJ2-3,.,TGTGCCATCAGGGACGGACGGACTGGGAGCACAGATACGCAGTATTTT,CAIRDGRTGSTDTQYF
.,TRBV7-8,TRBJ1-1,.,TGTGCCAGCCGGCTCCAGGGAATGAACACTGAAGCTTTCTTT,CASRLQGMNTEAFF
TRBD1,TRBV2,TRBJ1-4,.,TGTGCCAGCAGTTTGGACAGGGATAATGAAAAACTGTTTTTT,CASSLDRDNEKLFF
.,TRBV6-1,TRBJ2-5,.,TGTGCCAGCAGTGAATCGGGTGCACAAGAGACCCAGTACTTC,CASSESGAQETQYF
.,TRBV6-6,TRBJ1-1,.,TGTGCCAGCAGTTATCCCACGGGGGGCGAGGCTGAAGCTTTCTTT,CASSYPTGGEAEAFF
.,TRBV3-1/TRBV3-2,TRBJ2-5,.,TGTGCCAGCAGCCAAGTTCGAGAGACCCAGTACTTC,CASSQVRETQYF
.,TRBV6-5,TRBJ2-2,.,TGTGCCGGGGGGGGCCTCAGCGTCACCGGGGAGCTGTTTTTT,CAGGGLSVTGELFF
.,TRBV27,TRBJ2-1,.,TGTGCCAGCAGTTGGGGCTTAGGCTACAATGAGCAGTTCTTC,CASSWGLGYNEQFF
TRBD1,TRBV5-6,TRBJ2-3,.,TGTGCCAGCAGCTCTTCGAGGGACAGGGGGGATACGCAGTATTTT,CASSSSRDRGDTQYF
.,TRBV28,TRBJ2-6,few,TGTGCCAGCAGCCCATTTTCTGGGGCCAACGTCCTGACTTTC,CASSPFSGANVLTF
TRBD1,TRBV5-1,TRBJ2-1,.,TGCGCCAGCAGCTTGGGGGACAGTCTAAACAATGAGCAGTTCTTC,CASSLGDSLNNEQFF
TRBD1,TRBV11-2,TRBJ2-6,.,TGTGCCAGCAGCTGGGGGACAGCCGGGGCCAACGTCCTGACTTTC,CASSWGTAGANVLTF
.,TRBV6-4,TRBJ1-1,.,TGTGCCAGCAGTGAGCATGCAGGGGTCGTCTCTGAAGCTTTCTTT,CASSEHAGVVSEAFF
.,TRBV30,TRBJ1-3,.,TGTGCCTGGAGTTCGGACAGCACTGGAAACACCATATATTTT,CAWSSDSTGNTIYF
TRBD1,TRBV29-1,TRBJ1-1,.,TGCAGCGTTGCGGGACAGGGGAACACTGAAGCTTTCTTT,CSVAGQGNTEAFF
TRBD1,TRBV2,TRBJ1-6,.,TGTGCCAGCAGTGAACGGGGACAGGGGTTCTCACCCCTCCACTTT,CASSERGQGFSPLHF
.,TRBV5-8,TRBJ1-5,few,TGTGCCAGCAGCTTAACAGGTTTACAGCCCCAGCATTTT,CASSLTGLQPQHF
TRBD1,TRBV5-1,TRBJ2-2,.,TGCGCCAGCAGCTTGCGACAGGGAAACACCGGGGAGCTGTTTTTT,CASSLRQGNTGELFF
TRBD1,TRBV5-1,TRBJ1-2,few,TGCGCCAGCAGCCCGCCGGACAGGGGACACTATGGCTACACCTTC,CASSPPDRGHYGYTF
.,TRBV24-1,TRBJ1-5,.,TGTGCCACCAGTGGGGAGGGAAGCAATCAGCCCCAGCATTTT,CATSGEGSNQPQHF
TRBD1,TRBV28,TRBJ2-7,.,TGTGCCAGCAGTTTATTGCACAGGGGGCTAAACGAGCAGTACTTC,CASSLLHRGLNEQYF
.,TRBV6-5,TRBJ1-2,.,TGTGCCAGCAGCTCCGGACAGTATGGCTACACCTTC,CASSSGQYGYTF